This passage covers 9 T cell receptor beta chains from one sample sequenced in a study of T cells in Graves' hyperthyroidism and ophthalmopathy. RNA transcripts were the template for amplifying TCR beta CDR3 regions. First-round RT-PCR targeting the TCR CDR3 was performed with the HTBI primer set. One entry per CDR3 protein results from TCRdb running MiXCR on the multiplex PCR reads. Of about 600,000 distinct CDR3 sequences in the sample, approximately 15% are singletons; the top ten hold roughly 3.4%. Sample: blood. Receptors originate from a woman aged 35 to 49 with Graves' ophthalmopathy.

The chain combines TRBV6-2 or TRBV6-3 with TRBJ2-7; D remains unclear. Trimming removed 5 bases at V and 7 bases at J, with 18 bases between. CDR1 and CDR2 from the germline V gene are MNHEY and SVGEGT. The CDR3 has 14 amino acids. In nucleotides, the CDR3 is TGTGCCAGCAGTAATAGATTGAGGATTATAGAGCAGTACTTC. This translates into CASSNRLRIIEQYF.

This clonotype was detected ten times or more. This rearrangement joins TRBV11-3 to TRBJ2-1; 7 positions agree with TRBD2. This CDR3 is built from 16 residues. Trimming took 5 bases from V and 4 from J; bases not matched to a gene: 11. Germline V gene lookup returns CDR1 SGHNT and CDR2 YENEEA. The CDR3 region has the DNA TGTGCCAGCAGCGGTGGAGGGAGGGCCAATTACAATGAGCAGTTCTTC. Its translation is CASSGGGRANYNEQFF.

A single count supports this clonotype. A read error may produce the germline difference seen at one junction end. The J gene is TRBJ2-2, the V gene TRBV12-3 or TRBV12-4; the D gene is possibly TRBD1 (6 bases). This CDR3 has 15 residues. The CDR3 is CVSSGTGLITGELFF. The DNA for the CDR3 is TGTGTCAGCAGTGGAACAGGGTTGATCACCGGGGAGCTGTTTTTT.

A few counts support this clonotype. This chain connects TRBV18 to TRBJ2-2; a weak D match, TRBD1 (6 bases). V was pared by 2 bases and J by 2 bases, with 15 bases between. Germline CDR1 reads KGHSH; CDR2 reads LQKENI. The length of the CDR3 is 17 residues. The CDR3 loop is CASSPNTGYYNTGELFF. CDR3 sequence (DNA): TGTGCCAGCTCACCAAATACAGGGTATTATAACACCGGGGAGCTGTTTTTT.

This clonotype was seen many times. The genes are TRBV4-1 and TRBJ2-1; 11 bases line up with TRBD2. The CDR3 spans 15 residues. Trimming took 5 bases from V and 6 from J; bases not matched to a gene: 6. Germline loops: CDR1 MGHRA, CDR2 YSYEKL. Here the CDR3 DNA reads TGCGCCAGCAGCTTCGGACTAGCGGGTGGCAATGAGCAGTTCTTC. It is translated as CASSFGLAGGNEQFF.

This clonotype was picked up many times. This chain connects TRBV5-6 to TRBJ2-7; TRBD2 aligns across 13 bases. V dropped 6 bases and J dropped 5; count of bases not matched to a gene: 11. CDR1 is SGHDT and CDR2 is YYEEEE in the germline V gene. This CDR3 contains 16 residues. This CDR3 is CASTPLRLAGGHEQYF. The CDR3 DNA follows: TGTGCCAGCACCCCTCTGAGACTAGCGGGAGGCCACGAGCAGTACTTC.

The chain links TRBV4-1 to TRBJ2-1; D is possibly TRBD2 (6 bases). Germline V gene sequence: CDR1 MGHRA, CDR2 YSYEKL. The CDR3 has 15 residues. Trimming left V 0 bases short and J 4 bases short, with 10 bases between. Written as DNA, the CDR3 is TGCGCCAGCAGCCAAGACCCCGGGGGTTACAATGAGCAGTTCTTC. Its protein product is CASSQDPGGYNEQFF.

Turning to this clonotype: This may stem from a read error, because a much larger clone lies one nucleotide away. The rearrangement links TRBV3-1 to TRBJ1-5; weak D call: TRBD1 (5 bases). Trimming shortened V by 0 bases and J by 4 bases, and 10 bases separated the two germline ends. Germline V gives CDR1 LGHDT, CDR2 YNNKEL (reference sequence). The CDR3 is made up of 15 amino acids. CDR3: CASSQDLAGNQPQHF. The DNA for the CDR3 is TGTGCCAGCAGCCAAGATCTGGCAGGGAATCAGCCCCAGCATTTT.

The V and J genes are TRBV4-1 and TRBJ2-7; 7 nucleotides match TRBD2. The germline V gene has CDR1 MGHRA and CDR2 YSYEKL. Trimming at V came to 1 base and at J to 7 bases, leaving 10 bases not matched to a gene. This CDR3 has 15 amino acids. The CDR3 nucleotides read TGCGCCAGCAGCCAAGCAGGCGGGAGCACGAGGGAGCAGTACTTC. Its translation: CASSQAGGSTREQYF.